The next 5 T cell receptor beta chains were all read from a single sample in a study of blood T cells in healthy people across ages. Using a J-beta primer mix together with a sample-barcoded 5' primer, a second PCR was run for roughly 6 to 11 cycles. TCRdb re-called the 5' RACE reads with MiXCR, one entry per CDR3 protein. The sample holds 850,000 to 1,000,000 distinct CDR3 sequences, around 54% seen once. The sample was blood. These receptor sequences come from a woman in her sixties in good health.

The rearrangement links TRBV6-5 to TRBJ2-7; 13 bases match TRBD2. CDR1 is MNHEY, CDR2 SVGAGI, per germline. V shed 5 bases, J shed 7 bases, and the junction held 5 bases outside the gene matches. The CDR3 consists of 14 residues. CDR3 nucleotides: TGTGCCAGCAGTACCACTAGCGGGAGGGAAGAGCAGTACTTC. This gives the protein CASSTTSGREEQYF.

The chain has TRBV3-1 and TRBJ1-2; D gene ambiguous. Trimming took off 0 bases at V and 6 bases at J, with 5 bases between the two ends. Germline lookup yields CDR1 LGHDT and CDR2 YNNKEL (reference sequence). The CDR3 is made up of 12 amino acids. As DNA, the CDR3 is TGTGCCAGCAGCCAAGAGGGTCATGGCTACACCTTC. As protein: CASSQEGHGYTF.

V usage is TRBV12-3 or TRBV12-4 and J usage is TRBJ2-1, with D perhaps TRBD2 (5 bases). The CDR3 sequence is 15 residues long. The germline V and J ends were trimmed by 8 bases and 0 bases, with 14 bases remaining between them. CDR3 in amino acids: CASVFGVLSYNEQFF. The DNA of the CDR3 is TGTGCCAGCGTTTTCGGGGTTCTCTCCTACAATGAGCAGTTCTTC.

The V gene is TRBV2, the J gene TRBJ2-5; TRBD2 matches at 14 bases. The CDR3 runs 15 residues. CDR1 and CDR2 from the germline V gene are SNHLY and FYNNEI. Trimming removed 10 bases from V and 4 bases from J; junction bases left unmatched: 8. This CDR3 reads CAIGTSGSGGETQYF. In DNA, the CDR3 is TGTGCCATTGGGACTAGCGGGAGCGGTGGAGAGACCCAGTACTTC. Together with reference TRBV2 and TRBJ2-5, the CDR3 gives the full variable domain: EPEVTQTPSHQVTQMGQEVILRCVPISNHLYFYWYRQILGQKVEFLVSFYNNEISEKSEIFDDQFSVERPDGSNFTLKIRSTKLEDSAMYFCAIGTSGSGGETQYFGPGTRLLVL.

This clonotype was picked up many times. V usage is TRBV6-6 and J usage is TRBJ2-7; D is undetermined. V shed 5 bases and J shed 3 bases, with 8 bases lying between them. CDR1 is MNHNY and CDR2 is SVGAGI in the germline V gene (reference sequence). This CDR3 has 12 amino acids. CDR3 amino acids: CASSMDGYEQYF. The CDR3 DNA is TGTGCCAGCAGTATGGATGGCTACGAGCAGTACTTC.